This T cell receptor beta chain was identified in a study of Ad26.COV2.S vaccination and SARS-CoV-2 variants. Study results and caveats: Considerable breadth of spike-specific CD8+ and CD4+ T cell responses has reportedly been documented following vaccination. Vaccinees showed greater spike-specific TCR breadth than placebo recipients.

TCRdb's table, derived via immunoSEQ multiplex PCR, lists solely in-frame clones and lacks some. The table lists more than 120,000 clones, about nine tenths of them singletons. This CDR3 has 12 amino acids. V gave up 2 bases and J gave up 6 bases; unmatched junction bases: 0. Germline V CDR1 and CDR2: MNHEY, SMNVEV (reference sequence). Comment on this clone: Antigen specificity is unknown.

The chain has TRBV27 and TRBJ2-7; TRBD1 aligns across 8 bases. The sequenced sample was peripheral blood, obtained after recovery from COVID-19. The source is a human donor who had recovered from COVID-19. CDR3 loop: CASSLDRGEQYF. The DNA for the CDR3 is TGTGCCAGCAGTTTAGACAGGGGCGAGCAGTACTTC.